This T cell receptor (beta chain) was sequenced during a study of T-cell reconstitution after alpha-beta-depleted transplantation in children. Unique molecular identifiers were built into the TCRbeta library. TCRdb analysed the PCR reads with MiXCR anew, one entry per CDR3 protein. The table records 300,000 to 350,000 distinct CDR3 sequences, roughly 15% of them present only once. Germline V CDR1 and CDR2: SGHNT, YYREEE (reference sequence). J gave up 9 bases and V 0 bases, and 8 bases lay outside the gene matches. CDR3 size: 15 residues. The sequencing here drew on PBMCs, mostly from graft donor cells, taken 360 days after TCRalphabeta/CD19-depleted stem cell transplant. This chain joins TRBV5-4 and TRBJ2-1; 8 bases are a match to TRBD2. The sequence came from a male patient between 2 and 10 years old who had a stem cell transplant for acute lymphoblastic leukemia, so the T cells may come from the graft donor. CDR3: CASSLATGGLREQFF. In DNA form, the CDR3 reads TGTGCCAGCAGCTTGGCCACGGGAGGGCTACGTGAGCAGTTCTTC.